This passage covers 22 T cell receptor beta chains from one sample sequenced in a study of blood T cells in healthy people across ages. Sample-barcoded 5' priming and a J-beta primer mix drove a second PCR of 7 to 11 cycles. TCRdb passed the 5' RACE reads through MiXCR, listing each CDR3 protein once. The data contain around 1,700,000 distinct CDR3 sequences, under 30% of them seen just once; the ten biggest clones take up more than 6%. The source material was blood. The receptors shown here come from a woman in her thirties in good health.

The table lists this clonotype with many counts. The rearrangement links TRBV5-6 to TRBJ2-3; TRBD1 might be the D (6 bases). In germline, CDR1 is SGHDT, CDR2 YYEEEE. The CDR3 has 15 amino acids. The V gene lost 1 base and the J gene lost 1 base, with 10 bases spanning the gap. CDR3 amino acids: CASSLWAGGTDTQYF. The CDR3, as DNA: TGTGCCAGCAGCTTGTGGGCAGGGGGCACAGATACGCAGTATTTT. The variable domain in full, with the rest retrieved from reference TRBV5-6 and TRBJ2-3, is DAGVTQSPTHLIKTRGQQVTLRCSPKSGHDTVSWYQQALGQGPQFIFQYYEEEERQRGNFPDRFSGHQFPNYSSELNVNALLLGDSALYLCASSLWAGGTDTQYFGPGTRLTVL.

This clonotype was seen repeatedly, ten times or more. The chain employs TRBV7-6 and TRBJ1-6; tentative D call: TRBD1 (5 bases). The CDR3 spans 15 residues. Germline assignment: CDR1 SGHVS and CDR2 FNYEAQ. The germline V and J ends were trimmed by 5 bases and 7 bases, with 15 bases remaining between them. The CDR3 nucleotides read TGTGCCAGCAGCCCTTCCCGGGGGAGGAATTCACCCCTCCACTTT. This translates into CASSPSRGRNSPLHF.

V is TRBV2 and J is TRBJ2-3; unclear D gene. The CDR3 spans 13 residues. Germline V gene lookup returns CDR1 SNHLY and CDR2 FYNNEI. The V and J ends lost 11 bases and 2 bases respectively, with 14 bases between them. For the CDR3, the DNA is TGTGCCGGCATTAAGGAACTCACAGATACGCAGTATTTT. Its protein is CAGIKELTDTQYF.

This clonotype was observed many times. This chain joins TRBV29-1 and TRBJ2-1, with 9 positions matching TRBD1. The CDR3 spans 13 residues. Germline values: CDR1 SQVTM, CDR2 ANQGSEA. V was pared by 4 bases and J by 7 bases, with 5 bases of the junction left unmatched. DNA for the CDR3: TGCAGCGTTGTGGGCGGGACAGGGAATGAGCAGTTCTTC. As protein: CSVVGGTGNEQFF.

Many counts were recorded for this clonotype. This rearrangement joins TRBV5-1 to TRBJ2-1, with D possibly matching TRBD1 (5 bases). Trimming shortened V by 4 bases and J by 7 bases, and 12 bases separated the two germline ends. The CDR3 covers 13 residues. Germline CDR1 is SGHRS and CDR2 is YFSETQ. This CDR3 reads CASSKTGGNEQFF. As DNA, the CDR3 is TGCGCCAGCAGCAAAACAGGTGGTAATGAGCAGTTCTTC. The full variable domain, with the rest looked up from reference TRBV5-1 and TRBJ2-1, is KAGVTQTPRYLIKTRGQQVTLSCSPISGHRSVSWYQQTPGQGLQFLFEYFSETQRNKGNFPGRFSGRQFSNSRSEMNVSTLELGDSALYLCASSKTGGNEQFFGPGTRLTVL.

This clonotype appeared a few times. V usage is TRBV7-9 and J usage is TRBJ2-3; D gene unclear. The V end was cut by 3 bases, the J end by 0 bases, with 13 bases between. The CDR3 is 16 residues long. Germline loops: CDR1 SEHNR, CDR2 FQNEAQ (reference sequence). CDR3 sequence (DNA): TGTGCCAGCAGCTTCGGATCTGCCGCTAGCACAGATACGCAGTATTTT. It specifies CASSFGSAASTDTQYF.

The CDR3 coding sequence is TGTGCCAGCCGGGGGGCAGTATCTGGGGCCAACGTCCTGACTTTC. The encoded protein is CASRGAVSGANVLTF. This chain joins TRBV9 and TRBJ2-6; TRBD2 might be the D (7 bases). This CDR3 is 15 amino acids long. V was clipped by 7 bases and J by 1 base, with 12 bases between them. Germline CDR1 SGDLS, CDR2 YYNGEE.

In its sample, this clonotype was seen many times. The V call is TRBV29-1, the J call TRBJ2-3; no clear D. Germline V CDR1 and CDR2: SQVTM, ANQGSEA. Trimming left V 3 bases short and J 2 bases short, with 0 bases between. CDR3 length: 10 residues. Here the CDR3 reads CSVDTDTQYF. The CDR3 DNA sequence: TGCAGCGTTGACACAGATACGCAGTATTTT.

Note on this clonotype: A single base separates this from a much larger clone, so it may be a read error. The chain uses TRBV18 and TRBJ2-5; the D is unclear. The CDR3 runs 12 residues. Germline CDR1 KGHSH, CDR2 LQKENI. V was clipped by 0 bases and J by 11 bases, with 10 bases between them. Here the CDR3 reads CASSPPDGTQYF. As DNA, the CDR3 is TGTGCCAGCTCACCACCGGACGGAACGCAGTACTTC.

This clonotype occurred many times. The chain carries TRBV29-1 and TRBJ2-7; D might be TRBD1 (6 bases). Germline V gene lookup returns CDR1 SQVTM and CDR2 ANQGSEA. With 3 bases removed from V and 3 bases from J, the gap between germline ends came to 9 bases. The CDR3 contains 12 residues. In nucleotides, the CDR3 is TGCAGCGTTGAGGTCAGGGGCTACGAGCAGTACTTC. This gives the protein CSVEVRGYEQYF.

In this sample, this clonotype turned up a few times. The chain employs TRBV6-2 or TRBV6-3 and TRBJ1-1, with 7 bases lining up with TRBD1. J gave up 7 bases and V 7 bases, and 12 bases lay outside the gene matches. The CDR3 sequence is 14 residues long. Germline loops: CDR1 MNHEY, CDR2 SVGEGT. This CDR3 is CASTAPGQLREAFF. In DNA form, the CDR3 reads TGTGCCAGCACCGCACCGGGACAGCTCCGTGAAGCTTTCTTT.

V and J are TRBV7-9 and TRBJ1-1; no clear D. This CDR3 contains 15 residues. In germline, CDR1 is SEHNR, CDR2 FQNEAQ (reference sequence). V lost 0 bases to trimming and J lost 1 base, with 9 bases between them. The CDR3 sequence is CASSLAGPKNTEAFF. The DNA of the CDR3 is TGTGCCAGCAGCTTAGCCGGGCCGAAGAACACTGAAGCTTTCTTT.

This clonotype was seen a few times. The chain combines TRBV6-2 or TRBV6-3 with TRBJ2-5; 7 bases line up with TRBD2. V lost 2 bases and J lost 2; bases outside the gene matches: 11. Germline V lookup: CDR1 MNHEY, CDR2 SVGEGT. This CDR3 is 17 amino acids long. CDR3 DNA: TGTGCCAGCAGTTACACCCTTGCCCTAGCGGCACAAGAGACCCAGTACTTC. Its protein product is CASSYTLALAAQETQYF.

This chain connects TRBV12-3 or TRBV12-4 to TRBJ1-1; a possible D gene is TRBD1 (5 bases). The CDR3 runs 14 residues. The V gene lost 6 bases and the J gene lost 2 bases, with 13 bases spanning the gap. CDR3 residues: CASSPTELNTEAFF. CDR3 sequence (DNA): TGTGCCAGCAGCCCGACAGAACTTAACACTGAAGCTTTCTTT.

This clonotype was counted a few times. The rearrangement joins TRBV30 to TRBJ1-5, with D tentatively TRBD1 (6 bases). Trimming left V 2 bases short and J 7 bases short, with 18 bases between. CDR1 GTSNPN and CDR2 SVGIG come from the germline V gene (reference sequence). The CDR3 is 15 amino acids. The CDR3 DNA follows: TGTGCCTGGAGTAAGGGGGAACGGTTGGGCCAGCCCCAGCATTTT. As protein: CAWSKGERLGQPQHF.

Note on this clonotype: The junction and the germline gene differ at one end; a read error may be behind it. The chain uses TRBV5-1 and TRBJ2-1; 11 positions agree with TRBD2. Germline V gene sequence: CDR1 SGHRS, CDR2 YFSETQ. The CDR3 spans 19 residues. The CDR3 sequence: CASSFTSRLAGGPNNERFF. As DNA, the CDR3 is TGCGCCAGCAGCTTCACAAGTCGGTTAGCGGGAGGGCCTAACAATGAGCGGTTCTTC.

The V and J genes are TRBV2 and TRBJ2-7; D uncertain. The J call is uncertain, as TRBJ2-5 better fits the DNA end. Germline values: CDR1 SNHLY, CDR2 FYNNEI. There are 11 residues in the CDR3. DNA for the CDR3: TGTGCCAGCGAAGGATTGGAGACCCAGTACTTC. Its protein product is CASEGLETQYF.

The CDR3 region is CACGRGSGRGNEQFF. The CDR3 DNA sequence: TGTGCCTGTGGGAGAGGTAGCGGGAGGGGGAATGAGCAGTTCTTC. The chain couples TRBV30 to TRBJ2-1; TRBD2 aligns across 11 bases. This CDR3 has 15 residues. V was pared by 6 bases and J by 7 bases, with 11 bases of the junction left unmatched. The germline V gene encodes CDR1 GTSNPN and CDR2 SVGIG (reference sequence). The whole variable domain, remainder taken from reference TRBV30 and TRBJ2-1, is SQTIHQWPATLVQPVGSPLSLECTVEGTSNPNLYWYRQAAGRGLQLLFYSVGIGQISSEVPQNLSASRPQDRQFILSSKKLLLSDSGFYLCACGRGSGRGNEQFFGPGTRLTVL.

The chain uses TRBV29-1 and TRBJ1-4; D possibly corresponds to TRBD1 (5 bases). Germline V gives CDR1 SQVTM, CDR2 ANQGSEA. The CDR3 totals 12 residues. For the CDR3, the DNA is TGCAGTACCACAGGAGATGGTGAAAAACTGTTTTTT. The encoded protein is CSTTGDGEKLFF.

This clonotype was detected a few times. The chain links TRBV5-1 to TRBJ2-1; no definite D call. Trimming pared 4 bases from V and 5 bases from J, leaving 22 bases between. The CDR3 is made up of 17 amino acids. Germline CDR1 reads SGHRS; CDR2 reads YFSETQ. CDR3 in DNA: TGCGCCAGCAGCCTCAAAACAGCGAACAGACAAAACAATGAGCAGTTCTTC. This gives the protein CASSLKTANRQNNEQFF.

In this sample, this clonotype turned up once. Given a much more abundant clone one base away, this may be a read error. The rearrangement joins TRBV29-1 to TRBJ2-1; a possible D gene is TRBD1 (6 bases). Trimming took 6 bases from V and 10 from J, leaving 19 bases between them. CDR1 and CDR2 (germline): SQVTM, ANQGSEA. The CDR3 covers 13 residues. In DNA form, the CDR3 reads TGCAGCGTCCGGACAGATGCCTCCTACGAGCAGTTCTTC. This gives the protein CSVRTDASYEQFF.

The rearrangement links TRBV4-1 to TRBJ2-1; D is unclear. Trimming took off 11 bases at V and 7 bases at J, with 15 bases between the two ends. This CDR3 is built from 12 residues. Germline V lookup: CDR1 MGHRA, CDR2 YSYEKL. As DNA, the CDR3 is TGCGCCTCGGGCGGCACGAGGAATGAGCAGTTCTTC. This gives the protein CASGGTRNEQFF.